Described below is a single T cell receptor (beta chain) sequence and its context. Amplification used 60 Vbeta primers and 13 Jbeta primers. Here immunoSEQ multiplex PCR was the method, and the copy in TCRdb shows in-frame clones only, minus some. The table includes about 230,000 clones, around 80% detected once. The sample belongs to a study of cytomegalovirus exposure and HLA in healthy donors. The V gene lost 5 bases and the J gene lost 7 bases, with 12 bases spanning the gap. CDR3 length equals 13 residues. From germline, CDR1 is MDHEN and CDR2 SYDVKM. This TCR was sampled from a woman aged 55-69 years in good health and CMV-seropositive. The sequenced sample consisted of PBMCs. This chain uses TRBV28 with TRBJ1-5; no firm D call. CDR3 loop: CASSTLTRQPQHF. DNA of the CDR3: TGTGCCAGCAGTACACTAACGAGACAGCCCCAGCATTTT.